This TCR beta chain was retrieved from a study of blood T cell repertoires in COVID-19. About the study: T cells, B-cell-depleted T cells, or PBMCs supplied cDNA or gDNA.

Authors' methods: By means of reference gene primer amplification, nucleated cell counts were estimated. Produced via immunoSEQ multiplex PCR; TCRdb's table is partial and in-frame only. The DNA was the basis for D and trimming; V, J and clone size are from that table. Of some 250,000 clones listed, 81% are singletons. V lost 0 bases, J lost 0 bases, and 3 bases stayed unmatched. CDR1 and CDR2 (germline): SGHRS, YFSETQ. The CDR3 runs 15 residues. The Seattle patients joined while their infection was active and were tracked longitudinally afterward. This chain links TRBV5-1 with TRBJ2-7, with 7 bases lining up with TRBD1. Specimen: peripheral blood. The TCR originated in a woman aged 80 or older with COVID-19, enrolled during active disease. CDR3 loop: CASSLGPGGSYEQYF. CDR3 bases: TGCGCCAGCAGCTTGGGTCCAGGGGGCTCCTACGAGCAGTACTTC.